What follows are 14 T cell receptor beta chains derived from one specimen sequenced in a study of blood T cell repertoires in COVID-19. Clones were sequenced by immunoSEQ multiplex PCR, and TCRdb holds only the in-frame ones, with some missing. The sample contains about 380,000 clones, 90% of which appear only once. Sequencing used peripheral blood. The receptors shown here come from a man younger than 30 with active or convalescent COVID-19.

The V call is TRBV29-1, the J call TRBJ1-1; tentatively, D is TRBD1 (6 bases). The CDR3 extends over 14 amino acids. Germline V lookup: CDR1 SQVTM, CDR2 ANQGSEA. Here the CDR3 DNA reads TGCACCGTCTCTGGGAGGGGAGGGGGCACTGAAGCTTTCTTT. Translation gives CTVSGRGGGTEAFF. The entire variable domain, with the rest obtained from reference TRBV29-1 and TRBJ1-1, is as follows: SAVISQKPSRDICQRGTSLTIQCQVDSQVTMMFWYRQQPGQSLTLIATANQGSEATYESGFVIDKFPISRPNLTFSTLTVSNMSPEDSSIYLCTVSGRGGGTEAFFGQGTRLTVV.

The chain couples TRBV6-2 or TRBV6-3 to TRBJ2-7; TRBD2 matches at 9 bases. The junction had 8 bases not matched to a gene; V was cut back by 0 bases and J by 2 bases. Germline V gene lookup returns CDR1 MNHEY and CDR2 SVGEGT. The CDR3 contains 17 residues. In nucleotides, the CDR3 is TGTGCCAGCAGTTACTCGCATAGCGGGGGCAAGGCCTACGAGCAGTACTTC. This gives the protein CASSYSHSGGKAYEQYF.

This clone was recorded once. The rearrangement uses TRBV6-2 or TRBV6-3 and TRBJ2-7; 11 nucleotides match TRBD2. Looked up from germline, CDR1 is MNHEY and CDR2 is SVGEGT. There are 15 residues in the CDR3. Losses at the gene ends were 6 bases for V and 0 bases for J; bases not matched to a gene: 4. Written as DNA, the CDR3 is TGTGCCAGCAGCTCCGGACTAGCGGGCTCCTACGAGCAGTACTTC. It translates to CASSSGLAGSYEQYF.

The count of this clone is one. The V gene is TRBV5-6, the J gene TRBJ1-2; 7 bases are a match to TRBD1. This CDR3 contains 15 residues. Trimming removed 6 bases from V and 1 base from J; junction bases left unmatched: 9. Per germline, CDR1 SGHDT and CDR2 YYEEEE. The CDR3 sequence: CASNIGTEYNYGYTF. In DNA form, the CDR3 reads TGTGCCAGCAACATTGGGACAGAATATAACTATGGCTACACCTTC. The full variable domain, in which reference TRBV5-6 and TRBJ1-2 provide the parts outside the CDR3, is DAGVTQSPTHLIKTRGQQVTLRCSPKSGHDTVSWYQQALGQGPQFIFQYYEEEERQRGNFPDRFSGHQFPNYSSELNVNALLLGDSALYLCASNIGTEYNYGYTFGSGTRLTVV.

This chain links TRBV27 with TRBJ2-6, with TRBD1 matching 8 bases. The CDR3 loop spans 18 amino acids. Germline V gene sequence: CDR1 MNHEY, CDR2 SMNVEV (reference sequence). J was trimmed by 0 bases and V by 2 bases; bases with no gene match: 6. CDR3 nucleotides: TGTGCCAGCAGTTTAGGGGACAGGCCATCCTCTGGGGCCAACGTCCTGACTTTC. It yields the protein CASSLGDRPSSGANVLTF.

V usage is TRBV18 and J usage is TRBJ1-5; 7 nucleotides agree with TRBD1. V lost 3 bases and J lost 5; bases outside the gene matches: 7. CDR3 length: 15 amino acids. Germline V lookup: CDR1 KGHSH, CDR2 LQKENI. This CDR3 is CASSPMGTAYQPQHF. CDR3 DNA sequence: TGTGCCAGCTCACCGATGGGGACAGCTTATCAGCCCCAGCATTTT. The full variable domain, rest sourced from reference TRBV18 and TRBJ1-5, is NAGVMQNPRHLVRRRGQEARLRCSPMKGHSHVYWYRQLPEEGLKFMVYLQKENIIDESGMPKERFSAEFPKEGPSILRIQQVVRGDSAAYFCASSPMGTAYQPQHFGDGTRLSIL.

The J gene is TRBJ2-7, the V gene TRBV6-5; 13 nucleotides line up with TRBD2. With 4 bases clipped from V and 2 bases from J, the junction kept 2 bases outside the gene matches. The CDR3 loop spans 15 amino acids. Per germline, CDR1 MNHEY and CDR2 SVGAGI. The CDR3 is CASSLGLAGTYEQYF. In DNA, the CDR3 is TGTGCCAGCAGTTTGGGACTAGCGGGAACCTACGAGCAGTACTTC.

The chain couples TRBV4-1 to TRBJ2-4, with TRBD2 identical over 7 bases. The CDR3 spans 14 residues. V gave up 3 bases and J gave up 5 bases; unmatched junction bases: 4. Germline lookup yields CDR1 MGHRA and CDR2 YSYEKL. Here the CDR3 DNA reads TGCGCCAGCAGCCATGCCGGACTAGAAAACATTCAGTACTTC. Its translation: CASSHAGLENIQYF.

The chain uses TRBV6-2 or TRBV6-3 and TRBJ2-5; 9 nucleotides match TRBD2. This CDR3 spans 15 amino acids. Trimming removed 5 bases from V and 2 bases from J; junction bases left unmatched: 6. CDR1 MNHEY and CDR2 SVGEGT come from the germline V gene. In nucleotides, the CDR3 is TGTGCCAGCAGTGTTAGCGGGAGTGAACAAGAGACCCAGTACTTC. This codes for CASSVSGSEQETQYF.

The genes are TRBV6-1 and TRBJ2-7; 11 bases match TRBD2. Trimming at V came to 0 bases and at J to 5 bases, leaving 6 bases not matched to a gene. The germline gives CDR1 MNHNS, CDR2 SASEGT. The CDR3 contains 16 residues. CDR3 sequence (DNA): TGTGCCAGCAGTGAAGCACCGGCTAGCGGGAGGCACGAGCAGTACTTC. This codes for CASSEAPASGRHEQYF.

This chain links TRBV7-6 with TRBJ1-1; D is perhaps TRBD1 (6 bases). V shed 5 bases and J shed 0 bases, with 28 bases lying between them. Germline CDR1 is SGHVS and CDR2 is FNYEAQ. This CDR3 is built from 20 residues. In nucleotides, the CDR3 is TGTGCCAGCAGCAGAGGGGGACGGCAACACGAGGGGTTAATGAACACTGAAGCTTTCTTT. Its protein product is CASSRGGRQHEGLMNTEAFF.

The chain has TRBV7-9 and TRBJ2-7; 9 bases are a match to TRBD1. From germline, CDR1 is SEHNR and CDR2 FQNEAQ (reference sequence). CDR3 length: 15 amino acids. Germline trimming cut 1 base from V and 6 bases from J; bases unmatched to any gene: 7. CDR3 sequence reads: CASSLVGTGTSEQYF. The DNA for the CDR3 is TGTGCCAGCAGCTTAGTAGGGACAGGGACCTCCGAGCAGTACTTC.

V gene TRBV6-2 or TRBV6-3 combines with J gene TRBJ2-7; 12 bases are a match to TRBD2. V lost 6 bases and J lost 1; bases outside the gene matches: 4. The CDR3 is made up of 15 amino acids. Germline V lookup: CDR1 MNHEY, CDR2 SVGEGT. This chain's CDR3 is CASSKGLAGSYEQYF. In DNA, the CDR3 is TGTGCCAGCAGCAAGGGACTAGCGGGTTCCTACGAGCAGTACTTC.

This rearrangement joins TRBV14 to TRBJ2-5; D is perhaps TRBD1 (5 bases). V was pared by 2 bases and J by 4 bases, with 11 bases between. The CDR3 is 14 residues long. Germline lookup yields CDR1 SGHDN and CDR2 FVKESK. The CDR3 DNA reads as TGTGCCAGCAGCCAACAGTTGGGGCTAGAGACCCAGTACTTC. Translated: CASSQQLGLETQYF.